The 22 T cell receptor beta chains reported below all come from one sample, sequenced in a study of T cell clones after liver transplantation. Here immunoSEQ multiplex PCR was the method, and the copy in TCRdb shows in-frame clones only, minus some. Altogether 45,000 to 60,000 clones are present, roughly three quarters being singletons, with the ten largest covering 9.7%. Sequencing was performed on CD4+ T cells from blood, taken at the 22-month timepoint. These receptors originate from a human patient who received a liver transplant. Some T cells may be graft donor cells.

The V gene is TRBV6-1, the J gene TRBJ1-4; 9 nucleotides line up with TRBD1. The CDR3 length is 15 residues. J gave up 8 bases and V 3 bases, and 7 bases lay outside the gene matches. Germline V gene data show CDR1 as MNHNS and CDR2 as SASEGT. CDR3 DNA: TGTGCCAGCAGTGATACAGGGGGCTTGGGGGAAAAACTGTTTTTT. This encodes CASSDTGGLGEKLFF.

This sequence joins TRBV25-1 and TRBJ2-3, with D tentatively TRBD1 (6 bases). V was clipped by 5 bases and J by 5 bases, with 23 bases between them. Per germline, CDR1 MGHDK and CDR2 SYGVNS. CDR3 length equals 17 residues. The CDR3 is CASSSNSLDRKGDTQYF. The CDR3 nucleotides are TGTGCCAGCAGTTCAAATTCCCTTGACAGGAAAGGAGATACGCAGTATTTT.

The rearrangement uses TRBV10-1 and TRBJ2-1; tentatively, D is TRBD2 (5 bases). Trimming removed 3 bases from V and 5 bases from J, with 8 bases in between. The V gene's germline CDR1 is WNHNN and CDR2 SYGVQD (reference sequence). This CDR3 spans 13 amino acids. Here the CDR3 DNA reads TGCGCCAGCAGTGACAGGCGGGACAATGAGCAGTTCTTC. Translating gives CASSDRRDNEQFF.

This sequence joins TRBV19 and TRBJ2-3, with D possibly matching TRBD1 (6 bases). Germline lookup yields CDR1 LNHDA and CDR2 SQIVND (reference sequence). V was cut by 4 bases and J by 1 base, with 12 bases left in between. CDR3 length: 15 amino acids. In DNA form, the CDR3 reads TGTGCCAGTAGTAAGAACAGGGACCGCACAGATACGCAGTATTTT. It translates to CASSKNRDRTDTQYF.

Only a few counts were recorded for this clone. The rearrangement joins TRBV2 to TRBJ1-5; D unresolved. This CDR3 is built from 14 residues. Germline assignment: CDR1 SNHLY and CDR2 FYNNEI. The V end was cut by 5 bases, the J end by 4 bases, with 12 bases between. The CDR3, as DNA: TGTGCCAGCAGTTTTGGAGTCTGGAATCAGCCCCAGCATTTT. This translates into CASSFGVWNQPQHF.

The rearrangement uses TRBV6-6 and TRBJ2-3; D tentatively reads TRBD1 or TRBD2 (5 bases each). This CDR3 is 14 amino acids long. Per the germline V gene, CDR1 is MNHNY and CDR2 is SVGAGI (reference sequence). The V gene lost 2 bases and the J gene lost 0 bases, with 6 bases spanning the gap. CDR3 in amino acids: CASSYGGSTDTQYF. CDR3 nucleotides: TGTGCCAGCAGTTACGGGGGAAGCACAGATACGCAGTATTTT.

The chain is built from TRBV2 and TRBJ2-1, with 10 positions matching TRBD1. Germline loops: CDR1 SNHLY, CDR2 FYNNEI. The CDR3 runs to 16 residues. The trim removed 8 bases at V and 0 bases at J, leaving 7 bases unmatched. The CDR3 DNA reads TGTGCCAGCGGACGGACAGGGGGGTACTCCTACAATGAGCAGTTCTTC. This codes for CASGRTGGYSYNEQFF.

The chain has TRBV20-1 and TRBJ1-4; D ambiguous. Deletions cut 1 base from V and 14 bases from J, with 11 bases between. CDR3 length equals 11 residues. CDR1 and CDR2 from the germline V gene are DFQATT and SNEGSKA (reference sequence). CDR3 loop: CSARVGGRLFF. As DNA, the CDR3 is TGCAGTGCTAGAGTGGGAGGTAGGCTGTTTTTT.

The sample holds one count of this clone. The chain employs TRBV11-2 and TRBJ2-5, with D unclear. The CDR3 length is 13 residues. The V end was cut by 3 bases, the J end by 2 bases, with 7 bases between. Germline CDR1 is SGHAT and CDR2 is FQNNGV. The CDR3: CASSFFGQETQYF. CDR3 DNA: TGTGCCAGCAGCTTCTTCGGACAAGAGACCCAGTACTTC.

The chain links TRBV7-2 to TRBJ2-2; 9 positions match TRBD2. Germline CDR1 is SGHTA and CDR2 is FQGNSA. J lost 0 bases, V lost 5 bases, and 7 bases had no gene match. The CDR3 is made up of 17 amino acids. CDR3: CASSRNSGGTNTGELFF. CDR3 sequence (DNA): TGTGCCAGCAGCCGTAATAGCGGGGGCACGAACACCGGGGAGCTGTTTTTT.

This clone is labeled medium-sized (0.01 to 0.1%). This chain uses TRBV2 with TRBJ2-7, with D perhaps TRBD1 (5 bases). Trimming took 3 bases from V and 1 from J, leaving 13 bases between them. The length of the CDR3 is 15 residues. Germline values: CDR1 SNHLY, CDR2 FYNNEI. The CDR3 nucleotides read TGTGCCAGCAGTGAGACCAGGGTCACGTCCTACGAGCAGTACTTC. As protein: CASSETRVTSYEQYF.

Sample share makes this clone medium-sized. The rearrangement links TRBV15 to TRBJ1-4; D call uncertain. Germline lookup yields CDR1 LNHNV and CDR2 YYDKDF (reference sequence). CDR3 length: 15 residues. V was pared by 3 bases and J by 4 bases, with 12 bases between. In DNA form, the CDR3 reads TGTGCCACCAGCAGGGCGGGGAGGGATAATGAAAAACTGTTTTTT. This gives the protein CATSRAGRDNEKLFF. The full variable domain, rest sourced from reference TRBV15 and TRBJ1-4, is DAMVIQNPRYQVTQFGKPVTLSCSQTLNHNVMYWYQQKSSQAPKLLFHYYDKDFNNEADTPDNFQSRRPNTSFCFLDIRSPGLGDTAMYLCATSRAGRDNEKLFFGSGTQLSVL.

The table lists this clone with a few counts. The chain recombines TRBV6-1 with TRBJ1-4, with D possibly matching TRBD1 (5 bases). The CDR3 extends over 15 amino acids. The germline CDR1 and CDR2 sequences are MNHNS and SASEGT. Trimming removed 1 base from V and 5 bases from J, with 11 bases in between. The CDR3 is CASSEERGINEKLFF. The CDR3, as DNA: TGTGCCAGCAGTGAAGAAAGGGGCATAAATGAAAAACTGTTTTTT.

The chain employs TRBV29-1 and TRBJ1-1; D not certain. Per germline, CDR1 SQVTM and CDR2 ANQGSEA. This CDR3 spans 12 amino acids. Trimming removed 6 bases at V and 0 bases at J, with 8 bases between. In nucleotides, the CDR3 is TGCAGCGTCGACGTAATGAACACTGAAGCTTTCTTT. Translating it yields CSVDVMNTEAFF. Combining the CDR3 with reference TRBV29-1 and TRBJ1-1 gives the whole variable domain SAVISQKPSRDICQRGTSLTIQCQVDSQVTMMFWYRQQPGQSLTLIATANQGSEATYESGFVIDKFPISRPNLTFSTLTVSNMSPEDSSIYLCSVDVMNTEAFFGQGTRLTVV.

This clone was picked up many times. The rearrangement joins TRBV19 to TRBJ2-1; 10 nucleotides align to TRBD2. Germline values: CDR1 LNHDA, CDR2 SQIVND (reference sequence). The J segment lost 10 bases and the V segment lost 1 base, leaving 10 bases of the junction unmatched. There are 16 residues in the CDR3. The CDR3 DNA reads TGTGCCAGTAGTATAGGTCTAGCGGGGGCCCAGGGAGAGCAGTTCTTC. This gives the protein CASSIGLAGAQGEQFF.

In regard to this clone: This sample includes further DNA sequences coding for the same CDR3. The CDR3 DNA reads TGTGCCAGCAGCGTAGGTAGCGGCAACCAAGAGACCCAGTACTTC. Its protein product is CASSVGSGNQETQYF. The chain carries TRBV9 and TRBJ2-5; perhaps TRBD2 as D (6 bases). The germline CDR1 and CDR2 sequences are SGDLS and YYNGEE. V shed 0 bases and J shed 0 bases, with 9 bases lying between them. There are 15 residues in the CDR3.

This CDR3 is CASSSPLSGGLSGANVLTF. As DNA, the CDR3 is TGTGCCAGCAGCTCGCCCCTTTCTGGGGGGCTCTCTGGGGCCAACGTCCTGACTTTC. The chain couples TRBV5-4 to TRBJ2-6, with D perhaps assigned TRBD1 or TRBD2 (6 bases each). Trimming took off 3 bases at V and 0 bases at J, with 19 bases between the two ends. From germline, CDR1 is SGHNT and CDR2 YYREEE (reference sequence). This CDR3 has 19 amino acids. The full variable domain, its missing parts supplied by reference TRBV5-4 and TRBJ2-6, is ETGVTQSPTHLIKTRGQQVTLRCSSQSGHNTVSWYQQALGQGPQFIFQYYREEENGRGNFPPRFSGLQFPNYSSELNVNALELDDSALYLCASSSPLSGGLSGANVLTFGAGSRLTVL.

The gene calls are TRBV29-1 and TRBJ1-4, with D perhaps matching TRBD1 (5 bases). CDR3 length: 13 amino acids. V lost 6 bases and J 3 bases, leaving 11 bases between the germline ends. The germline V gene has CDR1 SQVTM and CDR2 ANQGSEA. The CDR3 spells CSVRDLSNEKLFF. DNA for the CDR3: TGCAGCGTCCGGGACCTATCTAATGAAAAACTGTTTTTT.

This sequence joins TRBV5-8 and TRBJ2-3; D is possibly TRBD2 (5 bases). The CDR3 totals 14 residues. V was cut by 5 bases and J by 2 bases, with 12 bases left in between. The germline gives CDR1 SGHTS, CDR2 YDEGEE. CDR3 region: CASSPSSYTDTQYF. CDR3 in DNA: TGTGCCAGCAGTCCCTCTAGCTACACAGATACGCAGTATTTT.

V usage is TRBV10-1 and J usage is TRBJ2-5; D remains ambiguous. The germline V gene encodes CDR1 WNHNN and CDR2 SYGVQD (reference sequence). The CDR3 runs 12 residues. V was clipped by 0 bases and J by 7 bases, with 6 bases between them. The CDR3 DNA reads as TGCGCCAGCAGTGAGTCCGTGGGGACCCAGTACTTC. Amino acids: CASSESVGTQYF.

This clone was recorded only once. CDR3 nucleotide sequence: TGTGCCAGCAGAGACTCGAACGGGGAGACCCAGTACTTC. It translates to CASRDSNGETQYF. The J gene is TRBJ2-5, the V gene TRBV6-1; D gene unclear. The CDR3 runs to 13 residues. Germline V gives CDR1 MNHNS, CDR2 SASEGT. With 6 bases removed from V and 5 bases from J, the gap between germline ends came to 13 bases.

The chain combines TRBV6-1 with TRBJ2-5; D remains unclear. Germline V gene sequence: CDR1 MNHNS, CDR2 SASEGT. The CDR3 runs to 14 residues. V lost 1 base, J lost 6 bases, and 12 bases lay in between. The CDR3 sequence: CASSEDYLWQTQYF. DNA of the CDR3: TGTGCCAGCAGTGAAGATTACCTCTGGCAGACCCAGTACTTC.